Listed below are T cell receptor beta chains from one sample, sequenced in a study of T cells in Graves' hyperthyroidism and ophthalmopathy. TCRdb re-called the multiplex PCR reads through MiXCR, storing one row per CDR3 protein. Among 500,000 to 600,000 distinct CDR3 sequences, 16% were seen once, and the ten largest hold 18%. Sequencing was performed on blood. The receptors here all came from a woman between 18 and 30 years old with Graves' hyperthyroidism. Each CDR3 is given with its conserved first and last residue. D genes are given only for firm matches.

CDR3aa	v_gene	j_gene	d_gene
CASSPTGGLSYEQYF	TRBV12-3/TRBV12-4	TRBJ2-7	TRBD1
CASSIESWRDGRRGYTF	TRBV19	TRBJ1-2	-
CASRRNQGAFYEKLFF	TRBV12-3/TRBV12-4	TRBJ1-4	TRBD1
CASSLAGVGYGYTF	TRBV5-4	TRBJ1-2	-
CASSYSDHTYEQYF	TRBV6-2/TRBV6-3	TRBJ2-7	-
CASRNRQGNGQPQHF	TRBV2	TRBJ1-5	TRBD1
CASSFGFGELFF	TRBV27	TRBJ2-2	-
CASSLDQGTTDTQYF	TRBV11-3	TRBJ2-3	-
CSARSRSSVVGYTF	TRBV20-1	TRBJ1-2	-
CASMSSGQETQYF	TRBV6-1	TRBJ2-5	TRBD2
CASRSWRTSGNTIYF	TRBV2	TRBJ1-3	-
CASKLRQGVVTEAFF	TRBV12-3/TRBV12-4	TRBJ1-1	TRBD1
CASSEIQRSEAFF	TRBV2	TRBJ1-1	-
CASRRDTYSGANVLTF	TRBV4-3	TRBJ2-6	-
CASSLIQGMDTQYF	TRBV7-9	TRBJ2-3	-
CSARRPGQGYGYTF	TRBV20-1	TRBJ1-2	TRBD1
CASSSTGTGPGEQYF	TRBV7-9	TRBJ2-7	TRBD1
CSVAALGQASGNTIYF	TRBV29-1	TRBJ1-3	TRBD1
CASTGEWGSEKLFF	TRBV7-2	TRBJ1-4	-
CASSQIRGAEQYF	TRBV4-3	TRBJ2-7	-
CASSPEGRTYEQYF	TRBV7-3	TRBJ2-7	-
CASKRGAGQETQYF	TRBV2	TRBJ2-5	-
CATRGQSNYGYTF	TRBV5-1	TRBJ1-2	-
CSARGPTGRNYEQYF	TRBV20-1	TRBJ2-7	-
CASSLRGQLNSPLHF	TRBV11-2	TRBJ1-6	TRBD1
CASSLWGTGGINQPQHF	TRBV28	TRBJ1-5	TRBD1
CASSLVAGEAYEQYF	TRBV5-5	TRBJ2-7	TRBD2
CASSQTSGLTYEQYF	TRBV3-1	TRBJ2-7	TRBD2
CASSPPKRVREANTGELFF	TRBV7-8	TRBJ2-2	-
CASSIWTTDYGYTF	TRBV19	TRBJ1-2	-
CASQHAPFRGLFF	TRBV12-5	TRBJ2-2	-
CASSLARGTYYEQYF	TRBV11-2	TRBJ2-7	-
CASRWHRNTEAFF	TRBV2	TRBJ1-1	-
CSARDLKGAGPSYEQYF	TRBV20-1	TRBJ2-7	-
CASSTYMDTQYF	TRBV19	TRBJ2-3	-
CASSETGVIGELFF	TRBV11-2	TRBJ2-2	TRBD1
CASSFTGTLTSEQYF	TRBV7-6	TRBJ2-7	-
CASTLAGAAFF	TRBV12-3/TRBV12-4	TRBJ1-1	-
CASSLASQGYGYTF	TRBV12-3/TRBV12-4	TRBJ1-2	-
CASTLGAGVVQGEPQYF	TRBV5-1	TRBJ2-5	TRBD2
CSARVPGTYGYTF	TRBV20-1	TRBJ1-2	-
CASSLKQGVAGYTF	TRBV27	TRBJ1-2	TRBD1
CASSLRSRANTEALF	TRBV27	TRBJ1-1	-
CAIRGLAGGGSYEQYF	TRBV10-3	TRBJ2-7	TRBD2
CAISIDWEGHNSGANVLTF	TRBV10-3	TRBJ2-6	-
CASSILPYNQPQHF	TRBV19	TRBJ1-5	-
CASSQDGDSGYSGYNEQFF	TRBV14	TRBJ2-1	-
CASSLVGGLYTGELFF	TRBV7-2	TRBJ2-2	-
CASSPRTGNYEQYF	TRBV18	TRBJ2-7	TRBD1
CASSRANEKLFF	TRBV12-3/TRBV12-4	TRBJ1-4	-
CASSLYRTGAKPQHF	TRBV28	TRBJ1-5	TRBD1